This note documents a single T cell receptor beta chain sequence. Germline V gene lookup returns CDR1 MGHRA and CDR2 YSYEKL. The CDR3 has 18 amino acids. Trimming stripped 3 bases from V and 0 bases from J, with 15 bases between. The source of the sample is a study of blood T cell repertoires in COVID-19. Clones were read by immunoSEQ multiplex PCR, and TCRdb kept only the in-frame ones, dropping some. The sample has fewer than 450,000 clones, 90% seen once. This receptor was obtained from a man aged 18-30 years who had recovered from COVID-19. The chain combines TRBV4-1 with TRBJ2-6; possible D gene TRBD1, 5 bases. What was sequenced was PBMCs or T cells enriched from blood (not recorded which). The CDR3 is CASSQGGAMNSGANVLTF. The CDR3 bases are TGCGCCAGCAGCCAGGGTGGGGCGATGAACTCTGGGGCCAACGTCCTGACTTTC.